This TCR beta chain was documented in a study of blood T cell repertoires in COVID-19 (TCRdb year 2020). Background on the whole study: Samples from collaborators originated in the United States, Italy and Spain and spanned both the acute and convalescent phases of COVID-19. The prospective study material was composed of cDNA or gDNA derived from T cells, B-cell-depleted T cells, or PBMCs. Subjects who had been exposed to COVID-19, were actively infected with it, or had recovered from it provided the deeply sampled blood TCRbeta repertoires that made up the dataset. The repertoires were released in a freely available public database intended as a resource for research on the immune response to SARS-CoV-2. The samples were drawn from two sources: the first 160 participants of the ongoing ImmuneRACE study, and 1,000 to 1,500 subjects contributed by 6 global collaborators. Sample metadata almost always included a de-identified subject ID, COVID-19 status, age in years and sex. Where available, HLA class I and class II types were taken from metadata supplied by the sample provider and were not determined by assay-based typing.

Enrolling through a virtual design, the prospective study's participants ranged in age from roughly 18 to 90 years and lived across more than 20 United States geographic areas. In the prospective study, participants were assigned to cohorts based on the clinical history participants reported in a screening survey and a study questionnaire. Each participant in the prospective study had whole blood, serum and a nasopharyngeal or oropharyngeal swab collected by mobile phlebotomists. Additional blood draws and questionnaires over an approximately 2-month period could optionally be provided by prospective study participants. Before DNA extraction, prospective study blood samples were shipped either frozen or at room temperature. The germline V gene gives CDR1 as SNHLY and CDR2 as FYNNEI. Inclusive of the bounding cysteine and phenylalanine, the CDR3 is 13 residues long. Solely the CDR3 DNA is kept, with 39 bases framed from the first base. Compared with germline, V lacks 4 bases and J lacks 6 bases; bases without a gene match: 3.

Worth noting for this clone: Its antigen has not been determined. Within one base of it there is no much larger clone, and no base qualities were kept.

Beyond this particular receptor, the publication reports: How much clinical and demographic metadata was included differed by source and by participant, and the metadata was provided uncurated.

TCRbeta CDR3 regions were amplified from genomic DNA using the immunoSEQ Assay, a bias-controlled multiplex PCR. Under the source paper's analysis protocol: Nucleated cell counts per sample were estimated from amplification of reference gene primers within the assay. To quantify the absolute abundance of each unique TCRbeta CDR3 rearrangement, sequence reads were collapsed and filtered. For each sample, productive Simpson clonality was calculated as the square root of Simpson's diversity index across productive rearrangements. Held by TCRdb, this immuneACCESS table contains in-frame sequences only and omits some clones. Under half of the omission traces to an unresolved V gene where checked; the cause of the rest is unknown. V and J calls plus clone size are reproduced from that table; the DNA served to infer D and trimming. Here the sample has 400,000 to 550,000 clones; around nine tenths occur a single time. The leading ten clones occupy under 2% of the sample.

This clonotype originated in a woman younger than 35 with acute COVID-19. The sequenced sample was PBMCs or T cells enriched from blood (not recorded which). The chain uses TRBV2 and TRBJ1-5, with 7 bases aligning to TRBD1. The DNA reads as follows: TGTGCCAGCAGTGTACAGGGGACTCAGCCCCAGCATTTT. This codes for CASSVQGTQPQHF.